These 10 T cell receptor beta chains were sequenced from one sample in a study of Ad26.COV2.S vaccination and SARS-CoV-2 variants. Libraries were prepared by immunoSEQ multiplex PCR; TCRdb keeps only in-frame clonotypes and omits some of them. The sample lists 120,000 to 150,000 clones, just over 85% occurring once. This material consisted of peripheral blood, taken after recovery from COVID-19. Source of these receptors: a human donor who had recovered from COVID-19.

This chain uses TRBV7-9 with TRBJ1-1; no reliable D call. Germline assignment: CDR1 SEHNR and CDR2 FQNEAQ (reference sequence). The CDR3 length is 13 residues. V was trimmed by 2 bases and J by 6 bases, leaving 10 bases between them. The DNA of the CDR3 is TGTGCCAGCAGCTTACGTGAGGGCGCTGAAGCTTTCTTT. The encoded protein is CASSLREGAEAFF.

The chain joins TRBV3-1 (or the pseudogene TRBV3-2) to TRBJ2-1; tentatively, D is TRBD2 (6 bases). Germline V gene sequence: CDR1 LGHDT, CDR2 YNNKEL (reference sequence). V was pared by 1 base and J by 2 bases, with 9 bases between. There are 15 residues in the CDR3. DNA of the CDR3: TGTGCCAGCAGCCAAGCGGGGGAGCCCTACAATGAGCAGTTCTTC. Encoded protein: CASSQAGEPYNEQFF.

The V and J genes are TRBV4-3 and TRBJ1-5, with 9 positions matching TRBD1. V was pared by 2 bases and J by 7 bases, with 12 bases of the junction left unmatched. Germline lookup yields CDR1 LGHNA and CDR2 YSLEER. The CDR3 sequence is 17 residues long. The CDR3 DNA reads as TGCGCCAGCAGCCAACATTCCGGGACAGGGCGGAAACAGCCCCAGCATTTT. It yields the protein CASSQHSGTGRKQPQHF.

CDR3 protein: CASSKYATNEKLFF. The CDR3 nucleotides are TGTGCCAGCTCAAAATATGCAACTAATGAAAAACTGTTTTTT. The chain carries TRBV18 and TRBJ1-4; D remains ambiguous. Trimming cost V 5 bases and J 0 bases, with 7 bases left between them. Germline lookup yields CDR1 KGHSH and CDR2 LQKENI. This CDR3 is 14 amino acids long.

The rearrangement links TRBV12-3 or TRBV12-4 to TRBJ1-2, with D possibly matching TRBD1 (5 bases). Trimming shortened V by 8 bases and J by 8 bases, and 9 bases separated the two germline ends. The CDR3 length is 10 residues. The CDR3 reads CASQGDGYTF. As DNA, the CDR3 is TGTGCCAGCCAAGGGGACGGCTACACCTTC.

The chain links TRBV18 to TRBJ1-6, with 12 bases aligning to TRBD1. Germline CDR1 and CDR2: KGHSH and LQKENI. The CDR3 has 20 residues. The J segment lost 9 bases and the V segment lost 3 bases, leaving 18 bases of the junction unmatched. CDR3 in amino acids: CASSPIPVYTGTGGFSPLHF. The CDR3 nucleotides are TGTGCCAGCTCACCGATCCCGGTGTACACCGGGACAGGGGGCTTTTCACCCCTCCACTTT.

The rearrangement links TRBV6-5 to TRBJ1-1; D not resolved. Per the germline V gene, CDR1 is MNHEY and CDR2 is SVGAGI. Trimming cost V 9 bases and J 11 bases, with 13 bases left between them. This CDR3 region has 10 residues. In nucleotides, the CDR3 is TGTGCCAGTAAGCTGATGGCGGCTTTCTTT. Translating gives CASKLMAAFF.

V and J are TRBV29-1 and TRBJ1-1; no definite D call. The CDR3 totals 12 residues. Trimming removed 4 bases at V and 4 bases at J, with 10 bases between. Germline CDR1 is SQVTM and CDR2 is ANQGSEA. In DNA, the CDR3 is TGCAGCGTTGCGGGAAGTTCCACTGAAGCTTTCTTT. Encoded protein: CSVAGSSTEAFF.

CDR3 region: CASSLEDSLNEKLFF. The CDR3 bases are TGTGCCAGTAGTCTTGAAGACAGCCTAAATGAAAAACTGTTTTTT. The chain couples TRBV19 to TRBJ1-4, with D possibly being TRBD1 (5 bases). This CDR3 contains 15 residues. The V and J ends lost 5 bases and 5 bases respectively, with 15 bases between them. Germline V CDR1 and CDR2: LNHDA, SQIVND (reference sequence).

V gene TRBV4-3 combines with J gene TRBJ2-5; 7 nucleotides align to TRBD1. The J segment lost 1 base and the V segment lost 0 bases, leaving 2 bases of the junction unmatched. The CDR3 is made up of 15 amino acids. Germline-derived CDR1 and CDR2 are LGHNA and YSLEER. The CDR3 nucleotides read TGCGCCAGCAGCCAAGATCGGACAGGCCAAGAGACCCAGTACTTC. This codes for CASSQDRTGQETQYF.